This T cell receptor beta chain originates from a study of T cells in Graves' hyperthyroidism and ophthalmopathy (dated by TCRdb to the late 2010s). For the study in its entirety: A discovery cohort of fewer than 110 patients, 43 with Graves' ophthalmopathy and approximately 60 with stable Graves' hyperthyroidism, was used to find distinguishing TCR V-J signatures. Whether ophthalmopathy could be predicted prospectively was tested in an independent validation cohort made up of 18 hyperthyroidism patients plus 17 patients who later progressed to ophthalmopathy. The roughly 100 discovery patients were divided at random into training and test sets in a 7:3 ratio. In addition, the study compared T-cell repertoires in thyroid tissue and in blood from several Graves' hyperthyroidism patients. Following sampling, methimazole starting at 30 mg daily was given to hyperthyroidism patients, and high-dose intravenous methylprednisolone was given to ophthalmopathy patients. TCR Vbeta CDR3 sequencing of fewer than 150 peripheral blood samples (about 45 ophthalmopathy, about 74 hyperthyroidism and roughly 17 progressor patients) is reported in the paper. The full study reports these points: No statistical method was used to fix the sample size in advance, and group allocation was not hidden from the investigators. In cross-validation, a model built on a 13 V-J signature told ophthalmopathy apart from stable hyperthyroidism with less than 90% sensitivity and around 84% specificity, and in testing the same model reached 80%/75%. In validation, the model predicted progression to ophthalmopathy with 65% to 71% sensitivity and less than 75% specificity, a median of approximately 6.5 months before onset. Most expanded thyroid clonotypes (frequency above 0.001) were also found in blood, which suggests that blood repertoires may mirror thyroid immune responses.

The TCR beta CDR3 regions were amplified from the RNA transcripts. For the first round of RT-PCR on the TCR CDR3, the HTBI primer set was used together with the Qiagen OneStep RT-PCR kit. Libraries were constructed in a second round of multiplex PCR, after which size selection and purification were performed. Libraries were sequenced paired-end with 100 bp reads on an Illumina HiSeq2000. The authors' analysis ran thus. SOAPnuke was used to process the raw data, throwing out any read that contained adapters or uncalled bases, had a mean Phred below 15, or lacked an exact constant-primer or identifier match. COPE v1.2.5 was used to merge high-quality paired reads, and clonotypes were defined as unique nucleotide sequences. MiTCR v1.1 was used to align the clonotypes against IMGT TRBV, TRBD and TRBJ reference segments. The analysis included only V-J combinations with a frequency above 0.0001, which together covered approximately 99% of the repertoires. A TCS score was defined as the ratio of F50 (clonal expansion) to E x V (chaos), with BLOSUM62-based TCRdist applied between CDR3 peptides within each V-J. Welch's t-statistics and random forest reduced 500 to 650 V-J features to roughly 13, which were used in a naive Bayes classifier (R e1071). The public reads were reanalyzed by TCRdb: fastp trimming at Q25, MiXCR alignment, in-frame beta chains only. Every CDR3 protein is listed once, alongside the most common genes and DNA of its rows. Clone size and V and J calls follow TCRdb, not the original study. Within this sample are some 510,000 distinct CDR3 sequences, with 46% of them counted one time only. In total, the top ten clones hold just under 8.5% of the sample.

Stable Graves' hyperthyroidism was defined as no progression to ophthalmopathy during 18 months of follow-up. Hyperthyroidism patients were newly diagnosed, had a disease duration of under 2 months, and were aged 18 to 65 years. Patients with uncontrolled infections, other autoimmune diseases, pregnancy or lactation were excluded. Diagnoses relied on clinical symptoms, serum thyroxine and TRAb, thyroid ultrasound and orbital computed tomography. Total RNA was extracted with Trizol reagent, and quality was checked on an Agilent 2100 Bioanalyzer. This clonotype is a singleton in its sample. This clone's antigen is unknown. A much larger clonotype is one base distant, so this may be a read error. What was sequenced was peripheral blood or thyroid tissue (not recorded which). The source of this sequence is a woman under 30 with Graves' hyperthyroidism. Donor details come from another sample of the same person, matched by shared clones.

CDR3 protein: CASSWGENQPQHF. The DNA sequence is TGTGCCAGCAGCTGGGGGGAAAATCAGCCCCAGCATTTT. Recombination linked TRBV11-2 to TRBJ1-5, and the D gene may be TRBD1, 5 bases matching. Between the V and J ends, shortened by 4 bases and 4 bases respectively, the junction contains 8 bases. Taken from the germline V gene, the CDR1 and CDR2 loops are SGHAT and FQNNGV. There are 13 amino acids in the CDR3, from cysteine to phenylalanine inclusive. Left in the record is the CDR3 DNA by itself, 39 bases read in frame from the first base.